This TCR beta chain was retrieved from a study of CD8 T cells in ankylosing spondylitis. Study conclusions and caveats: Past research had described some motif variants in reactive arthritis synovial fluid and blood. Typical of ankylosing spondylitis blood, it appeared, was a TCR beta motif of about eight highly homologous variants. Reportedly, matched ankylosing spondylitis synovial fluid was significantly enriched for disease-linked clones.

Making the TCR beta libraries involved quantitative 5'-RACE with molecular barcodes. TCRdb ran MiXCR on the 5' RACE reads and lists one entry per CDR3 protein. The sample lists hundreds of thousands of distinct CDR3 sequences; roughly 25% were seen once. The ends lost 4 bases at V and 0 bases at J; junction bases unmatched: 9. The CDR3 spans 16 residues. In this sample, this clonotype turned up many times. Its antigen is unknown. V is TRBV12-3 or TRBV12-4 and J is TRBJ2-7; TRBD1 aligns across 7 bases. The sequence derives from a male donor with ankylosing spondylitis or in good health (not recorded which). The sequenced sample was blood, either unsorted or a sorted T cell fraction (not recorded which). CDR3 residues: CASSSRSGTVSYEQYF. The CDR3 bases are TGTGCCAGCAGTTCGAGATCCGGGACAGTCTCCTACGAGCAGTACTTC.